A single sample gave rise to the 10 T cell receptor beta chains below, sequenced in a study of cytotoxic CD8 clonotypes in ibrutinib-treated CLL. Sequencing used immunoSEQ multiplex PCR; TCRdb keeps in-frame clones, though not all of them. Of more than 50,000 clones detected, roughly 50% appear once; the ten largest clones hold 14% to 15%. Source: PBMCs, taken after 12 months of ibrutinib treatment. The source is a human donor with chronic lymphocytic leukemia.

The chain has TRBV6-1 and TRBJ2-3; 10 bases agree with TRBD2. This CDR3 is built from 15 residues. CDR1 and CDR2 (germline): MNHNS, SASEGT. The V gene end was trimmed by 3 bases and the J gene end by 7 bases; junction bases not matched to a gene: 7. CDR3 in DNA: TGTGCCAGCAGTGAGTCGGCTAGCGGGGGCCATACGCAGTATTTT. Translating it yields CASSESASGGHTQYF.

This clone was seen once. The chain joins TRBV6-1 to TRBJ2-3; the D gene is possibly TRBD2 (6 bases). The CDR3 sequence is 16 residues long. Trimming cost V 3 bases and J 4 bases, with 17 bases left between them. The germline V gene has CDR1 MNHNS and CDR2 SASEGT. DNA for the CDR3: TGTGCCAGCAGTGATGTTGTTAGCTGGGAGGCAGATACGCAGTATTTT. This sequence encodes CASSDVVSWEADTQYF.

The CDR3: CASSFGAGGREQYF. CDR3 DNA: TGTGCCAGCAGCTTTGGAGCGGGGGGCCGGGAGCAGTACTTC. This chain connects TRBV11-2 to TRBJ2-7, with 9 bases that match TRBD2. The germline CDR1 and CDR2 sequences are SGHAT and FQNNGV. The J segment lost 7 bases and the V segment lost 3 bases, leaving 7 bases of the junction unmatched. The CDR3 runs 14 residues.

This clone was seen more than once but under ten times. The rearrangement uses TRBV4-1 and TRBJ2-1; 8 bases are a match to TRBD1. Germline CDR1 is MGHRA and CDR2 is YSYEKL. CDR3 size: 14 residues. The V and J ends lost 7 bases and 4 bases, in that order; junction bases with no gene match: 6. CDR3 coding DNA: TGCGCCAGCAAGGACAGGGCCCAATACAATGAGCAGTTCTTC. Translated: CASKDRAQYNEQFF.

The rearrangement links TRBV2 to TRBJ1-4, with D tentatively TRBD1 (5 bases). Germline V gene sequence: CDR1 SNHLY, CDR2 FYNNEI. The CDR3 spans 17 residues. V shed 6 bases and J shed 8 bases, with 25 bases lying between them. The CDR3 region is CASSKGRLPSSNEKLFF. CDR3 bases: TGTGCCAGCAGCAAGGGGAGACTGCCCAGTTCGAACGAAAAACTGTTTTTT.

The chain employs TRBV18 and TRBJ1-5, with D unresolved. CDR1 is KGHSH, CDR2 LQKENI, per germline. The CDR3 contains 15 residues. Trimming cost V 0 bases and J 4 bases, with 10 bases left between them. Here the CDR3 reads CASSPPGSQNQPQHF. The DNA of the CDR3 is TGTGCCAGCTCACCACCGGGATCACAGAATCAGCCCCAGCATTTT. Based on the CDR3 plus reference TRBV18 and TRBJ1-5, the full variable domain is NAGVMQNPRHLVRRRGQEARLRCSPMKGHSHVYWYRQLPEEGLKFMVYLQKENIIDESGMPKERFSAEFPKEGPSILRIQQVVRGDSAAYFCASSPPGSQNQPQHFGDGTRLSIL.

This clone is a singleton in its sample. The CDR3 is CASPTGTEVYNEQFF. CDR3 sequence (DNA): TGTGCCAGCCCCACCGGGACGGAGGTTTACAATGAGCAGTTCTTC. The chain is built from TRBV19 and TRBJ2-1; D possibly matches TRBD1 or TRBD2 (5 bases each). Germline lookup yields CDR1 LNHDA and CDR2 SQIVND (reference sequence). This CDR3 is 15 amino acids long. Trimming shortened V by 9 bases and J by 4 bases, and 19 bases separated the two germline ends.

The chain carries TRBV27 and TRBJ2-3, with 10 bases lining up with TRBD2. The CDR3 runs to 15 residues. The germline V gene encodes CDR1 MNHEY and CDR2 SMNVEV (reference sequence). The junction had 7 bases not matched to a gene; V was cut back by 4 bases and J by 6 bases. The CDR3: CASSSYSGRLDTQYF. The DNA for the CDR3 is TGTGCCAGCAGTTCGTATAGCGGGAGGTTGGATACGCAGTATTTT.

The rearrangement uses TRBV13 and TRBJ1-4; 8 positions match TRBD1. Germline-derived CDR1 and CDR2 are PRHDT and FYEKMQ (reference sequence). The V segment lost 5 bases and the J segment 5 bases; nucleotides outside the gene matches: 10. The CDR3 has 16 residues. The CDR3: CASSPRGDRHNEKLFF. CDR3 DNA sequence: TGTGCCAGCAGCCCCAGGGGGGACAGGCACAATGAAAAACTGTTTTTT.

The chain carries TRBV25-1 and TRBJ2-2; tentative D call: TRBD2 (5 bases). This CDR3 has 12 amino acids. Germline loops: CDR1 MGHDK, CDR2 SYGVNS. Trimming stripped 8 bases from V and 7 bases from J, with 11 bases between. The CDR3 reads CASRRGGGELFF. The CDR3 region has the DNA TGTGCCAGCCGCCGGGGTGGCGGGGAGCTGTTTTTT.